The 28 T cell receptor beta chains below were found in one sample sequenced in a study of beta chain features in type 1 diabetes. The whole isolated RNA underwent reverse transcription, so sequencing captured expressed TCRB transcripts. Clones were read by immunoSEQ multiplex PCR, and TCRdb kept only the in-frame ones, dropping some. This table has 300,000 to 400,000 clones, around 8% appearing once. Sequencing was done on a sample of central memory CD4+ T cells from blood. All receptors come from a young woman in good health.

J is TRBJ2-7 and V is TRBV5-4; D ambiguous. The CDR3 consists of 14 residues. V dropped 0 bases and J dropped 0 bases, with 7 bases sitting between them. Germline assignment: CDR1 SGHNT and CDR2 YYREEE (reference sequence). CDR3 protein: CASSLGQISYEQYF. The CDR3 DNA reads TGTGCCAGCAGCTTGGGTCAGATCTCCTACGAGCAGTACTTC.

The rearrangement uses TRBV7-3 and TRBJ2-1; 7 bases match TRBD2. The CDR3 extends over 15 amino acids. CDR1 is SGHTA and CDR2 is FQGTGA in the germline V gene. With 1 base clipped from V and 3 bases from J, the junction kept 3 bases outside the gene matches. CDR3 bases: TGTGCCAGCAGCTTAAGAGGACTAGACTACAATGAGCAGTTCTTC. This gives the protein CASSLRGLDYNEQFF.

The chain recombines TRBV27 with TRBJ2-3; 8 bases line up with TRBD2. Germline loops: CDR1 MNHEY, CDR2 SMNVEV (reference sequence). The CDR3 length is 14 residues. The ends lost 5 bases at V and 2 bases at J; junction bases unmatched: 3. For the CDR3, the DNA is TGTGCCAGCAGTCGGGAGGGCCCCACAGATACGCAGTATTTT. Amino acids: CASSREGPTDTQYF.

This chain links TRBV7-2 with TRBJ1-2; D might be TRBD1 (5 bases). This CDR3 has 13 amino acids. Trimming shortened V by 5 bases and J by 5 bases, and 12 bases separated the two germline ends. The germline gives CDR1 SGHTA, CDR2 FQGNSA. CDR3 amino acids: CASSPLEGYGYTF. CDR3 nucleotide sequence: TGTGCCAGCAGCCCGTTAGAGGGGTATGGCTACACCTTC.

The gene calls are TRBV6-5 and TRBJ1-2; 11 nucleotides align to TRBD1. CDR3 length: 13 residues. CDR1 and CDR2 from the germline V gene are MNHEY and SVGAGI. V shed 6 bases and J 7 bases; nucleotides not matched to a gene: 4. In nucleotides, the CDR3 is TGTGCCAGCAGATCGGACAGGGGGCCTGGCTACACCTTC. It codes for CASRSDRGPGYTF.

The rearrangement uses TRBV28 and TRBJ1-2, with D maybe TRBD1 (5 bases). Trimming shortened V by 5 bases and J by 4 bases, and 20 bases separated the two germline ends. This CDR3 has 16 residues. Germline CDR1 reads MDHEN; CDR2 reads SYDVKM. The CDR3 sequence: CASSTIRADGAYGYTF. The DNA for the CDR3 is TGTGCCAGCAGTACCATTAGGGCTGATGGGGCCTATGGCTACACCTTC.

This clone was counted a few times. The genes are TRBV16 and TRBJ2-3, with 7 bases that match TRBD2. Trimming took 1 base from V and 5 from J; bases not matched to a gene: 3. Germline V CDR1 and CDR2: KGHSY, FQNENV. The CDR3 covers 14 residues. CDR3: CASSQWGTKDTQYF. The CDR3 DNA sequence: TGTGCCAGCAGCCAATGGGGGACTAAAGATACGCAGTATTTT.

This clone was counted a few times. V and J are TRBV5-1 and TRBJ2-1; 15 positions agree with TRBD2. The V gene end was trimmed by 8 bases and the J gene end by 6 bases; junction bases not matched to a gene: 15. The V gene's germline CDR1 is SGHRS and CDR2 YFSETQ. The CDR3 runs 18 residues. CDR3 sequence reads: CASNPGLAGGALGNEQFF. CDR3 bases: TGCGCCAGTAACCCGGGACTAGCGGGAGGTGCGCTGGGCAATGAGCAGTTCTTC.

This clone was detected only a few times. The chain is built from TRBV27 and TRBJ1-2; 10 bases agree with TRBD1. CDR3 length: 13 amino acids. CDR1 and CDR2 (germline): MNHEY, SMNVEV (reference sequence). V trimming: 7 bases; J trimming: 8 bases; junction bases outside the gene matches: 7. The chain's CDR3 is CASMATGGGGYTF. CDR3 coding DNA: TGTGCCAGCATGGCGACAGGGGGCGGCGGCTACACCTTC.

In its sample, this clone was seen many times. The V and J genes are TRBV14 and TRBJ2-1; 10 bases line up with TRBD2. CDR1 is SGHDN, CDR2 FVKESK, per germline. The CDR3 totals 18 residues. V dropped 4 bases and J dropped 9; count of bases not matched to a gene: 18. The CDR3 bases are TGTGCCAGCAGCCCAAGTCCTTGGTCTAGCGGGAGACAAATTGAGCAGTTCTTC. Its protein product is CASSPSPWSSGRQIEQFF. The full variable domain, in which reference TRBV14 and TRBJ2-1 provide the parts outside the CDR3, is EAGVTQFPSHSVIEKGQTVTLRCDPISGHDNLYWYRRVMGKEIKFLLHFVKESKQDESGMPNNRFLAERTGGTYSTLKVQPAELEDSGVYFCASSPSPWSSGRQIEQFFGPGTRLTVL.

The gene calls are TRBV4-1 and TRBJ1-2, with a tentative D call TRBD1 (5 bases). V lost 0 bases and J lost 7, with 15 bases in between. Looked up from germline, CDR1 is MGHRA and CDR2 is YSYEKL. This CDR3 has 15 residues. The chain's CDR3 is CASSQDNWGSGGYTF. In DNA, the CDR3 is TGCGCCAGCAGCCAAGATAATTGGGGGTCAGGTGGCTACACCTTC.

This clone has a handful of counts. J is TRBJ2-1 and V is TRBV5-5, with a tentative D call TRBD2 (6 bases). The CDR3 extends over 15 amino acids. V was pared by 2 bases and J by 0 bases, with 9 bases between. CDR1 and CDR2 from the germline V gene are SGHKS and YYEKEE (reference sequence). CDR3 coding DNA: TGTGCCAGCAGCTTCTACGGGAGCTCCTACAATGAGCAGTTCTTC. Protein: CASSFYGSSYNEQFF.

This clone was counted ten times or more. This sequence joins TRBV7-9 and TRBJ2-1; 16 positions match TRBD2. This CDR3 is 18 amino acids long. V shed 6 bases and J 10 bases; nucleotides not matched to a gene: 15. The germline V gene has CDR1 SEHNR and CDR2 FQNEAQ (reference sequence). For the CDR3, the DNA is TGTGCCAGCAGGCCAACGCCGGGACTAGCGGGAGGGCCTTTGGAGCAGTTCTTC. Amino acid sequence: CASRPTPGLAGGPLEQFF.

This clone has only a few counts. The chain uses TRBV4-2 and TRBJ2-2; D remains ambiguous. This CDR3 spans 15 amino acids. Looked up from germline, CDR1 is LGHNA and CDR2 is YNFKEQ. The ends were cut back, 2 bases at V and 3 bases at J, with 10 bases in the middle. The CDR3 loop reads CASSQRSADTGELFF. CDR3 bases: TGTGCCAGCAGCCAAAGGTCGGCGGACACCGGGGAGCTGTTTTTT.

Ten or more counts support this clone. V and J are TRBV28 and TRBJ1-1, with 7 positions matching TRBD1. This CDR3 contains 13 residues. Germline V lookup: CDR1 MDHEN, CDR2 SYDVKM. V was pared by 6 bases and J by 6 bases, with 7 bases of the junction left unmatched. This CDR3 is CASRFSDRAEAFF. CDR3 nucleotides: TGTGCCAGCAGATTCTCAGACAGGGCTGAAGCTTTCTTT.

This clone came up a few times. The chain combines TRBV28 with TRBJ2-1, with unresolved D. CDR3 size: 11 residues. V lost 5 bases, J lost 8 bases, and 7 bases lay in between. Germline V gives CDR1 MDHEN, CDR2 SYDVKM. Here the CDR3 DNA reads TGTGCCAGCAGTCCCCTGGATGAGCAGTTCTTC. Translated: CASSPLDEQFF.

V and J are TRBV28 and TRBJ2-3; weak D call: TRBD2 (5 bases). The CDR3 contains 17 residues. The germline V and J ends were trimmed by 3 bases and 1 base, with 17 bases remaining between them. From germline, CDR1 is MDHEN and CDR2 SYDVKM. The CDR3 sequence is CASSFLSPGGGTDTQYF. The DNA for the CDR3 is TGTGCCAGCAGTTTTTTGTCTCCAGGAGGAGGCACAGATACGCAGTATTTT. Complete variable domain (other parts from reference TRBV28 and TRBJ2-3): DVKVTQSSRYLVKRTGEKVFLECVQDMDHENMFWYRQDPGLGLRLIYFSYDVKMKEKGDIPEGYSVSREKKERFSLILESASTNQTSMYLCASSFLSPGGGTDTQYFGPGTRLTVL.

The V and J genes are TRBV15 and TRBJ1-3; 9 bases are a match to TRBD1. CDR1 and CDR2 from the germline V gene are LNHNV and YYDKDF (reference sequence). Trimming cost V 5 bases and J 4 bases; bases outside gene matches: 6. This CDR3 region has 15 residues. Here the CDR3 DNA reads TGTGCCACCAGCGTCGACAGGGGGTCCGGAAACACCATATATTTT. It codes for CATSVDRGSGNTIYF.

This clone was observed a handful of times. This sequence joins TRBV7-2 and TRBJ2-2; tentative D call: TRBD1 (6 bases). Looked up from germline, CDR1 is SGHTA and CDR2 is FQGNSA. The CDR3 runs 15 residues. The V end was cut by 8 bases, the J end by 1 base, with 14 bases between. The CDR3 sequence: CASGVGALNTGELFF. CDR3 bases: TGTGCCAGCGGTGTGGGGGCCCTGAACACCGGGGAGCTGTTTTTT.

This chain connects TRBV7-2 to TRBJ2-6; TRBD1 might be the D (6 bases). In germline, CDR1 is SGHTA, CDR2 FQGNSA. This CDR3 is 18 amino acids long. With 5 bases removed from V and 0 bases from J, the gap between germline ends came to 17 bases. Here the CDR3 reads CASSPTGVRGSGANVLTF. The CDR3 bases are TGTGCCAGCAGCCCTACCGGAGTCAGGGGCTCTGGGGCCAACGTCCTGACTTTC. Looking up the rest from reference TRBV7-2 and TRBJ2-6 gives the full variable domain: GAGVSQSPSNKVTEKGKDVELRCDPISGHTALYWYRQSLGQGLEFLIYFQGNSAPDKSGLPSDRFSAERTGGSVSTLTIQRTQQEDSAVYLCASSPTGVRGSGANVLTFGAGSRLTVL.

CDR3 residues: CASSTGTSGRVEQFF. CDR3 in DNA: TGTGCCAGCAGTACCGGGACTAGCGGGAGGGTTGAGCAGTTCTTC. V and J are TRBV5-4 and TRBJ2-1; 16 bases match TRBD2. Germline V CDR1 and CDR2: SGHNT, YYREEE (reference sequence). This CDR3 region has 15 residues. After removal of 5 bases from V and 9 bases from J, the junction contained 5 bases not matched to a gene.

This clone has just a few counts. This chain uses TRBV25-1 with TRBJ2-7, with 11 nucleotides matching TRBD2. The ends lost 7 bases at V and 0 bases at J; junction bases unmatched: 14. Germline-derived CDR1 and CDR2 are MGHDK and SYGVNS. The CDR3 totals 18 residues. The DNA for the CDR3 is TGTGCCAGCATTGATCGTCGACTAGCGGGATGCAGCTCCTACGAGCAGTACTTC. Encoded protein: CASIDRRLAGCSSYEQYF.

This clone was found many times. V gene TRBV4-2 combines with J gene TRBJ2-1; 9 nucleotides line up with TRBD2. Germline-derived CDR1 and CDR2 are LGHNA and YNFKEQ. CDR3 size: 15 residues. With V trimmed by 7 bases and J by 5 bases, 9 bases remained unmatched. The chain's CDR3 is CASTVAGVYDNEQFF. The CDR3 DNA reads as TGTGCCAGCACAGTAGCGGGAGTTTATGACAATGAGCAGTTCTTC.

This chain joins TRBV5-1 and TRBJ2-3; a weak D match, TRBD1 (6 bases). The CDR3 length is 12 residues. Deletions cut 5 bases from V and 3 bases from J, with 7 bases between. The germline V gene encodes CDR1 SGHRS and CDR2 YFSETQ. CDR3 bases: TGCGCCAGCAGACAGGGAACAGATACGCAGTATTTT. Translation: CASRQGTDTQYF.

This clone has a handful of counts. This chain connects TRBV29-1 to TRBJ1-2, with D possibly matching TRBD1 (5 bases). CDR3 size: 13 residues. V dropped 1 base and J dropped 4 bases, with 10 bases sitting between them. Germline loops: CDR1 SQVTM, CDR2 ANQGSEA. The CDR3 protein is CSVEVGGGYGYTF. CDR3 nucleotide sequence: TGCAGCGTTGAAGTGGGCGGGGGCTATGGCTACACCTTC.

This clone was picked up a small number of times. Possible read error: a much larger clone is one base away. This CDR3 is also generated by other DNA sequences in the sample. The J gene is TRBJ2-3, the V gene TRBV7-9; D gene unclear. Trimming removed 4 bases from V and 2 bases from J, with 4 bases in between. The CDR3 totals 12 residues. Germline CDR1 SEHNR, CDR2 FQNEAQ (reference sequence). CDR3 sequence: CASSSYTDTQYF. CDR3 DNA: TGTGCCAGCAGCTCCTACACAGATACGCAGTATTTT. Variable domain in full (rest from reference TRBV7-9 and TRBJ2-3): DTGVSQNPRHKITKRGQNVTFRCDPISEHNRLYWYRQTLGQGPEFLTYFQNEAQLEKSRLLSDRFSAERPKGSFSTLEIQRTEQGDSAMYLCASSSYTDTQYFGPGTRLTVL.

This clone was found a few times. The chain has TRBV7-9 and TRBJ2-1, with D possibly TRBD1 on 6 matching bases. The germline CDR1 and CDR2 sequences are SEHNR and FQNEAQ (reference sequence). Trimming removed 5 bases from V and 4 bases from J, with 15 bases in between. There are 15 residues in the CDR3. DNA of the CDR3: TGTGCCAGCAGCGTACAGGGACGCATATACAATGAGCAGTTCTTC. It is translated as CASSVQGRIYNEQFF.

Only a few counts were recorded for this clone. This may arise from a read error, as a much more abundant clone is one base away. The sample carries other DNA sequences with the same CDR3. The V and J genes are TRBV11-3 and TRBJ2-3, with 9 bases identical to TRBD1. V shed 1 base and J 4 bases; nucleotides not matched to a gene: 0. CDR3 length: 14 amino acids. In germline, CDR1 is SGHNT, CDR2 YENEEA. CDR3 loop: CASSLGQGADTQYF. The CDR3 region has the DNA TGTGCCAGCAGCTTAGGACAGGGGGCAGATACGCAGTATTTT.